This T cell receptor beta chain is drawn from a study of blood T cell repertoires in COVID-19. Study-level information: The study drew acute and convalescent COVID-19 samples from the United States, Italy and Spain.

Repertoires were generated with immunoSEQ multiplex PCR, while TCRdb's copy carries only in-frame clones and drops some. Among around 190,000 clones, around three quarters were seen once, and the ten largest hold about a sixth. The table lists this clone with a few counts. V lost 3 bases and J lost 10; bases outside the gene matches: 11. The CDR3 covers 15 residues. Germline-derived CDR1 and CDR2 are DFQATT and SNEGSKA (reference sequence). This receptor was obtained from a woman between 50 and 59 years old with acute COVID-19. This rearrangement joins TRBV20-1 to TRBJ2-1; the match to TRBD2 covers 11 bases. Sample: PBMCs or T cells enriched from blood (not recorded which). Written as DNA, the CDR3 is TGCAGTGCTAGTTTGGGGACTAGCGGCCTAAGGGAGCAGTTCTTC. Protein: CSASLGTSGLREQFF.